One and the same sample provided the 17 T cell receptor beta chains below, sequenced in a study of T cells in narcolepsy. The data were produced by immunoSEQ multiplex PCR, yet TCRdb's version contains in-frame clones alone and is incomplete. The repertoire holds under 40,000 clones, with around 83% as singletons. Sequenced: memory (CD45RA-) CD4+ T cells from blood. The receptors shown here come from a human donor in good health.

The chain is built from TRBV7-6 and TRBJ2-2; D not certain. Germline-derived CDR1 and CDR2 are SGHVS and FNYEAQ. V shed 2 bases and J shed 2 bases, with 9 bases lying between them. This CDR3 spans 15 amino acids. The CDR3 protein is CASSLLPTNTGELFF. CDR3 in DNA: TGTGCCAGCAGCTTACTACCTACCAACACCGGGGAGCTGTTTTTT.

The rearrangement links TRBV5-1 to TRBJ1-4, with D possibly TRBD1 on 6 matching bases. Trimming removed 6 bases at V and 1 base at J, with 10 bases between. This CDR3 has 14 residues. From germline, CDR1 is SGHRS and CDR2 YFSETQ. CDR3 protein: CASKVQGTNEKLFF. In DNA form, the CDR3 reads TGCGCCAGCAAGGTACAGGGAACTAATGAAAAACTGTTTTTT. Supplemented by reference TRBV5-1 and TRBJ1-4, the full variable domain reads KAGVTQTPRYLIKTRGQQVTLSCSPISGHRSVSWYQQTPGQGLQFLFEYFSETQRNKGNFPGRFSGRQFSNSRSEMNVSTLELGDSALYLCASKVQGTNEKLFFGSGTQLSVL.

V is TRBV5-1 and J is TRBJ1-2, with TRBD1 identical over 12 bases. This CDR3 has 14 amino acids. Trimming took 4 bases from V and 6 from J; bases not matched to a gene: 4. Germline V CDR1 and CDR2: SGHRS, YFSETQ. This CDR3 is CASSPGTGGHGYTF. Written as DNA, the CDR3 is TGCGCCAGCAGCCCCGGGACAGGGGGCCATGGCTACACCTTC.

The chain uses TRBV11-2 and TRBJ2-1; D unresolved. Germline V gene lookup returns CDR1 SGHAT and CDR2 FQNNGV. This CDR3 contains 14 residues. V dropped 3 bases and J dropped 8 bases, with 14 bases sitting between them. The CDR3 loop is CASSFGPLIDEQFF. Here the CDR3 DNA reads TGTGCCAGCAGCTTCGGGCCCCTTATAGATGAGCAGTTCTTC. Combining the CDR3 with reference TRBV11-2 and TRBJ2-1 gives the whole variable domain EAGVAQSPRYKIIEKRQSVAFWCNPISGHATLYWYQQILGQGPKLLIQFQNNGVVDDSQLPKDRFSAERLKGVDSTLKIQPAKLEDSAVYLCASSFGPLIDEQFFGPGTRLTVL.

V gene TRBV4-1 combines with J gene TRBJ2-1; 9 nucleotides match TRBD2. From germline, CDR1 is MGHRA and CDR2 YSYEKL. J lost 7 bases, V lost 1 base, and 5 bases had no gene match. The CDR3 is 15 amino acids. The CDR3 reads CASSQVASGVNEQFF. The CDR3, as DNA: TGCGCCAGCAGCCAAGTGGCTAGCGGGGTTAATGAGCAGTTCTTC.

The rearrangement links TRBV5-1 to TRBJ1-1; 9 bases are a match to TRBD1. The CDR3 totals 14 residues. The V gene end was trimmed by 5 bases and the J gene end by 6 bases; junction bases not matched to a gene: 8. Per germline, CDR1 SGHRS and CDR2 YFSETQ. CDR3 sequence: CASRRDRAGAEAFF. The CDR3, as DNA: TGCGCCAGCAGAAGGGACAGGGCCGGTGCTGAAGCTTTCTTT.

The chain uses TRBV9 and TRBJ2-2, with 8 bases fitting TRBD1. The trim removed 3 bases at V and 5 bases at J, leaving 12 bases unmatched. Germline assignment: CDR1 SGDLS and CDR2 YYNGEE. This CDR3 contains 17 residues. CDR3 loop: CASSADRVLITTGELFF. CDR3 DNA: TGTGCCAGCAGCGCGGACAGGGTTTTAATAACGACCGGGGAGCTGTTTTTT.

Worth noting for this clone: The sample has other DNA sequences that encode this CDR3 too. J is TRBJ2-2 and V is TRBV28; D ambiguous. V was clipped by 8 bases and J by 5 bases, with 12 bases between them. The germline CDR1 and CDR2 sequences are MDHEN and SYDVKM. This CDR3 contains 13 residues. CDR3 residues: CASDKGWTGELFF. The CDR3 region has the DNA TGTGCCAGCGATAAGGGTTGGACCGGGGAGCTGTTTTTT. Together with reference TRBV28 and TRBJ2-2, the CDR3 gives the full variable domain: DVKVTQSSRYLVKRTGEKVFLECVQDMDHENMFWYRQDPGLGLRLIYFSYDVKMKEKGDIPEGYSVSREKKERFSLILESASTNQTSMYLCASDKGWTGELFFGEGSRLTVL.

This clone was observed a single time. The V call is TRBV27, the J call TRBJ1-2; 9 positions agree with TRBD1. The CDR3 length is 15 residues. Per the germline V gene, CDR1 is MNHEY and CDR2 is SMNVEV (reference sequence). V shed 6 bases and J 5 bases; nucleotides not matched to a gene: 10. The CDR3 DNA sequence: TGTGCCAGCAGACTCCTCGGACAGGGGCCTTATGGCTACACCTTC. Protein: CASRLLGQGPYGYTF.

Concerning this clone: The final CDR3 position lacks the conserved phenylalanine or tryptophan, pointing to a likely read error. The chain uses TRBV6-1 and TRBJ2-7; 9 bases are a match to TRBD1. In germline, CDR1 is MNHNS, CDR2 SASEGT. Trimming cost V 7 bases and J 1 base; bases outside gene matches: 8. CDR3 size: 15 residues. For the CDR3, the DNA is TGTGCCAGCATCTCGGACAGGGGCCGATCCTACGAGCAGTACGGC. Its protein product is CASISDRGRSYEQYG.

V is TRBV28 and J is TRBJ2-3; 8 bases agree with TRBD1. With 5 bases clipped from V and 6 bases from J, the junction kept 7 bases outside the gene matches. Germline loops: CDR1 MDHEN, CDR2 SYDVKM. CDR3 length equals 14 residues. CDR3 in DNA: TGTGCCAGCAGTCCTACAGGGGGATCGGATACGCAGTATTTT. It is translated as CASSPTGGSDTQYF.

The V gene is TRBV5-1, the J gene TRBJ2-1; D gene unclear. The CDR3 is made up of 13 amino acids. Trimming removed 4 bases at V and 8 bases at J, with 13 bases between. CDR1 and CDR2 (germline): SGHRS, YFSETQ. CDR3 in DNA: TGCGCCAGCAGCCAAGATACAATTTATGAGCAGTTCTTC. Protein sequence: CASSQDTIYEQFF.

V is TRBV28 and J is TRBJ2-5; D is tentatively TRBD1 or TRBD2 (5 bases each). Germline loops: CDR1 MDHEN, CDR2 SYDVKM. There are 14 residues in the CDR3. V was trimmed by 6 bases and J by 5 bases, leaving 16 bases between them. The CDR3 bases are TGTGCCAGCAGGCCCGGGACCCTGGGGGAGACCCAGTACTTC. It is translated as CASRPGTLGETQYF.

V and J are TRBV2 and TRBJ1-2, with 7 bases lining up with TRBD1. The V gene's germline CDR1 is SNHLY and CDR2 FYNNEI. V lost 3 bases to trimming and J lost 5 bases; unmatched junction nucleotides: 6. CDR3 size: 14 residues. For the CDR3, the DNA is TGTGCCAGCAGTGATTTAGGGGGCGGGTATGGCTACACCTTC. Translating gives CASSDLGGGYGYTF.

This clone was detected a few times. The rearrangement links TRBV23-1 to TRBJ1-5, with D uncertain. TRBV23-1 is assigned to the ORF class and has an uncertain function. The CDR3 sequence is 11 residues long. The V end was cut by 1 base, the J end by 8 bases, with 3 bases between. The CDR3 bases are TGCGCCAGCAGTCAATATAAGCCCCAGCATTTT. Amino acids: CASSQYKPQHF.

V and J are TRBV6-1 and TRBJ2-5; no clear D. Judging by the DNA end, TRBJ2-7 fits better; the J call may be wrong. The germline V gene encodes CDR1 MNHNS and CDR2 SASEGT. The CDR3 sequence is 14 residues long. The CDR3 bases are TGTGCCAGCGAATTATTCAGGTTGGGGTCCGAGCAGTACTTC. It codes for CASELFRLGSEQYF.

The CDR3 coding sequence is TGTGCCAGCAGGCAATCCAGGACAGGGGAAGAGACCCAGTACTTC. It encodes CASRQSRTGEETQYF. The rearrangement uses TRBV2 and TRBJ2-5; 9 bases match TRBD1. CDR1 is SNHLY and CDR2 is FYNNEI in the germline V gene. The CDR3 consists of 15 residues. Losses at the gene ends were 6 bases for V and 3 bases for J; bases not matched to a gene: 8.